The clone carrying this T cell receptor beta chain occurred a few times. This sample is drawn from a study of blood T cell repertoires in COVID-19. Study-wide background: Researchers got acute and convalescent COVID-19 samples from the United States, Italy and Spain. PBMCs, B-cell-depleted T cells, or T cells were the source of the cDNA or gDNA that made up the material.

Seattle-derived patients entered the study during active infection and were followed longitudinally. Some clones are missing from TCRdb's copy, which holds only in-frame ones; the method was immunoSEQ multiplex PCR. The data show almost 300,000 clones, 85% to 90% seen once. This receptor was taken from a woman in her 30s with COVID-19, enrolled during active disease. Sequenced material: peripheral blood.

In nucleotides, the CDR3 is TGTGCCAGCACCTACCAGGGGAAGCCCCAGCATTTT. As protein: CASTYQGKPQHF. The rearrangement joins TRBV27 to TRBJ1-5, with TRBD1 as a possible D gene (6 bases). Germline V gene lookup returns CDR1 MNHEY and CDR2 SMNVEV (reference sequence). The CDR3 consists of 12 residues. The germline V and J ends were trimmed by 7 bases and 8 bases, with 12 bases remaining between them.